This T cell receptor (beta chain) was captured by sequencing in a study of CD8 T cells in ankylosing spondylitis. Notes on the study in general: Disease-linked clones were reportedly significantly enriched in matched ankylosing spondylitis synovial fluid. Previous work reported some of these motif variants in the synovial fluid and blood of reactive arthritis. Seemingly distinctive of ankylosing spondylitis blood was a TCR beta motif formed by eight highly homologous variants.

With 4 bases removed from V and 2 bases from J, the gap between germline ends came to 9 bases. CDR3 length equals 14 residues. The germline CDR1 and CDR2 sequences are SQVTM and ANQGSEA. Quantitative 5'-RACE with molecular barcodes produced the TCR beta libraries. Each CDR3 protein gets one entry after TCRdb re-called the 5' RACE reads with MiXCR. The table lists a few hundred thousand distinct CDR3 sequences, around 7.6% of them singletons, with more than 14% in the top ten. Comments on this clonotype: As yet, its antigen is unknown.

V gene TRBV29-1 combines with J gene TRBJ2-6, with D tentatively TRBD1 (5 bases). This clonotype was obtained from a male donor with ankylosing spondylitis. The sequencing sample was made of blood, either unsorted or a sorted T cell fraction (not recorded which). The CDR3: CSVGTRAGANVLTF. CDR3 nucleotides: TGCAGCGTTGGGACCAGGGCTGGGGCCAACGTCCTGACTTTC.